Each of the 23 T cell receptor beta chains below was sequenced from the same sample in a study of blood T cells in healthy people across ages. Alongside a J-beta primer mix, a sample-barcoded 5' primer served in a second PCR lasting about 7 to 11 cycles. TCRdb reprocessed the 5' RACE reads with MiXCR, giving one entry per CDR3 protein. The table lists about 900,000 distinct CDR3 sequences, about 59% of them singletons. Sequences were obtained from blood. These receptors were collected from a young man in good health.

The CDR3 here is CASSGYLNTEAFF. The CDR3 DNA follows: TGTGCCAGCAGCGGATACCTTAACACTGAAGCTTTCTTT. The chain joins TRBV2 to TRBJ1-1; D is ambiguous. Trimming took off 6 bases at V and 2 bases at J, with 10 bases between the two ends. Germline V gene sequence: CDR1 SNHLY, CDR2 FYNNEI. The CDR3 loop spans 13 amino acids.

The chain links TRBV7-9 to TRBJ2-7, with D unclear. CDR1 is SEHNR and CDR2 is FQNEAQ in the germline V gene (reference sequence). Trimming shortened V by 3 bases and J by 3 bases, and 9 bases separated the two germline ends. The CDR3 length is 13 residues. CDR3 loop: CASSFPTSYEQYF. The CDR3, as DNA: TGTGCCAGCAGCTTTCCGACCAGCTACGAGCAGTACTTC.

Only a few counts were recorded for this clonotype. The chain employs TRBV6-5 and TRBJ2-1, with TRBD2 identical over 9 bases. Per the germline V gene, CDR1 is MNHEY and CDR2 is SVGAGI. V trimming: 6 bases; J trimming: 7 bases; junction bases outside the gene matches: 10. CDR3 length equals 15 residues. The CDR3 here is CASRLLAGVVNEQFF. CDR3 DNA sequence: TGTGCCAGCAGGCTATTAGCGGGGGTAGTGAATGAGCAGTTCTTC.

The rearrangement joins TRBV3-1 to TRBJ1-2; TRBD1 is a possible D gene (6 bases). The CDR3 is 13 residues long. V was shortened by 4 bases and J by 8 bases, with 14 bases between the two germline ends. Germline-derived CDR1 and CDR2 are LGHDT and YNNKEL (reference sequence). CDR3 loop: CASSPYPGEGYTF. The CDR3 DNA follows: TGTGCCAGCAGCCCATACCCAGGGGAAGGCTACACCTTC.

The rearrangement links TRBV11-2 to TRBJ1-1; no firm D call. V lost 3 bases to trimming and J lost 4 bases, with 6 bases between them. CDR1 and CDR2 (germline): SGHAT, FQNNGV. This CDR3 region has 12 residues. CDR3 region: CASSFLGTEAFF. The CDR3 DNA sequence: TGTGCCAGCAGCTTTTTAGGCACTGAAGCTTTCTTT.

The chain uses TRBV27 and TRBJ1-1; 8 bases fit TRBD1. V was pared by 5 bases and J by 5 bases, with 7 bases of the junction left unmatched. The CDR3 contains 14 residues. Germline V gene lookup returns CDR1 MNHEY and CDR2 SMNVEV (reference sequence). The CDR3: CASSLTGGWTEAFF. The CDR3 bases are TGTGCCAGCAGTCTCACAGGGGGATGGACTGAAGCTTTCTTT.

The CDR3 sequence is CASSVKGAGYNEQFF. The CDR3 nucleotides are TGTGCCAGCAGCGTTAAGGGTGCGGGCTACAATGAGCAGTTCTTC. This sequence joins TRBV9 and TRBJ2-1, with D possibly matching TRBD2 (5 bases). This CDR3 has 15 amino acids. CDR1 and CDR2 from the germline V gene are SGDLS and YYNGEE. The germline V and J ends were trimmed by 2 bases and 3 bases, with 12 bases remaining between them.

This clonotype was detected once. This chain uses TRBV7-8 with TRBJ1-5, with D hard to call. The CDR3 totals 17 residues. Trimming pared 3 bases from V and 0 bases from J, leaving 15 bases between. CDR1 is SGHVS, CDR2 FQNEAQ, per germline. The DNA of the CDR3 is TGTGCCAGCAGCTTTGGTAGGGCGGCCGATAGCAATCAGCCCCAGCATTTT. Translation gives CASSFGRAADSNQPQHF.

CDR3 nucleotide sequence: TGCGCCAGCAGCGACGGACAGGGTGACGATTATGGCTACACCTTC. It is translated as CASSDGQGDDYGYTF. The gene calls are TRBV5-1 and TRBJ1-2; TRBD1 matches 8 bases. The V gene end was trimmed by 4 bases and the J gene end by 5 bases; junction bases not matched to a gene: 10. From germline, CDR1 is SGHRS and CDR2 YFSETQ. This CDR3 is built from 15 residues.

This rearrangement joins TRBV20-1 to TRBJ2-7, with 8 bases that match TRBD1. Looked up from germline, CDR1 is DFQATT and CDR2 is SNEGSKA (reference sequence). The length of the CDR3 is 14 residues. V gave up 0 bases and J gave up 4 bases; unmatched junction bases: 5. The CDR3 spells CSAREWTGSYEQYF. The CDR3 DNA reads TGCAGTGCTAGAGAGTGGACAGGGTCATACGAGCAGTACTTC.

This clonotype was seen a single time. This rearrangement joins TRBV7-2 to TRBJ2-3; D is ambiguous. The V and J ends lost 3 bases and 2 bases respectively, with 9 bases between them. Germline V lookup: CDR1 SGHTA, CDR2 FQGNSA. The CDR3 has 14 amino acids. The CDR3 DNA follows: TGTGCCAGCAGCTTTAAGTACGACACAGATACGCAGTATTTT. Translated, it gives CASSFKYDTDTQYF.

The CDR3 region is CASSARDGKLFF. CDR3 nucleotide sequence: TGTGCCAGCAGCGCCAGGGACGGGAAACTGTTTTTT. This rearrangement joins TRBV9 to TRBJ1-4; possibly TRBD1 for D (5 bases). The ends were cut back, 3 bases at V and 11 bases at J, with 11 bases in the middle. Germline V gene data show CDR1 as SGDLS and CDR2 as YYNGEE. This CDR3 is built from 12 residues.

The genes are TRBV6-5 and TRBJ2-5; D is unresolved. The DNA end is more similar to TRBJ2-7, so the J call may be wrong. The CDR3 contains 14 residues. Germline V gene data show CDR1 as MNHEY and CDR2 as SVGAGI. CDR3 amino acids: CASSYSTSYDEQYF. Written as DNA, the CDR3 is TGTGCCAGCAGTTACTCGACATCATATGACGAGCAGTACTTC.

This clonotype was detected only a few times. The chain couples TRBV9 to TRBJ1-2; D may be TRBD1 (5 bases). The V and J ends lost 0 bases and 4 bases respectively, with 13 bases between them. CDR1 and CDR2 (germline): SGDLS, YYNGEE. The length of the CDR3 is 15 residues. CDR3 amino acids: CASSVVPGGSYGYTF. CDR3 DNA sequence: TGTGCCAGCAGCGTAGTGCCCGGGGGGAGCTATGGCTACACCTTC.

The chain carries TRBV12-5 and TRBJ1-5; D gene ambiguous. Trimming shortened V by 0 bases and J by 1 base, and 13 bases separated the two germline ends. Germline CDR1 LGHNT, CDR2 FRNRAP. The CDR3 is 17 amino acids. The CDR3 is CASGLVREGMSNQPQHF. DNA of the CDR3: TGTGCTAGTGGTTTGGTACGGGAGGGAATGAGCAATCAGCCCCAGCATTTT.

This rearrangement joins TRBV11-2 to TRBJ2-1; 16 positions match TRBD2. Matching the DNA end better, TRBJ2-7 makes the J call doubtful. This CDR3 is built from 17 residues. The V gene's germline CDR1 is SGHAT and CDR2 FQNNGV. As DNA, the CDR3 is TGTGCCAGCAGCCCCAGGGGACTAGCGGGGGGGAACAATGAGCAGTACTTC. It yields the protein CASSPRGLAGGNNEQYF.

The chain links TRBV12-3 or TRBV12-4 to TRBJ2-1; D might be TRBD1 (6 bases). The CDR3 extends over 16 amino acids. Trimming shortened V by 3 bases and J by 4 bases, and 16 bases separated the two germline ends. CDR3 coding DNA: TGTGCCAGCAGTTTCCCCCCGGGACATCTTTACAATGAGCAGTTCTTC. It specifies CASSFPPGHLYNEQFF.

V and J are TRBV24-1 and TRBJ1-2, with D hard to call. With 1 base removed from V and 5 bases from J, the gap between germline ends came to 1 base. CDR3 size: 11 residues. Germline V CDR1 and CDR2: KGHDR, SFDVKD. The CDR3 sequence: CATSDFYGYTF. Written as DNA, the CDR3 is TGTGCCACCAGTGATTTTTATGGCTACACCTTC.

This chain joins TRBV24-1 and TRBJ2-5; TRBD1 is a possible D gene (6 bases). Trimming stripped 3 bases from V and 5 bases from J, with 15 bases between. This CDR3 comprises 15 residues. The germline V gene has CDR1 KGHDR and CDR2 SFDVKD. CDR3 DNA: TGTGCCACCAGTGATCACAGGGTTTTTGAGGAGACCCAGTACTTC. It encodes CATSDHRVFEETQYF.

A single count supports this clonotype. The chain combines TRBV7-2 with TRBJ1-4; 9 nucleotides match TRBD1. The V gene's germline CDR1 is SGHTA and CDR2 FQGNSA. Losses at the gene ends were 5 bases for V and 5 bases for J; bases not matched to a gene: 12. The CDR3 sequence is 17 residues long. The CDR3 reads CASSPTRGDRDNEKLFF. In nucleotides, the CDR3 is TGTGCCAGCAGCCCTACCCGAGGGGACAGGGACAATGAAAAACTGTTTTTT. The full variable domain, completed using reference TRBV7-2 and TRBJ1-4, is GAGVSQSPSNKVTEKGKDVELRCDPISGHTALYWYRQSLGQGLEFLIYFQGNSAPDKSGLPSDRFSAERTGGSVSTLTIQRTQQEDSAVYLCASSPTRGDRDNEKLFFGSGTQLSVL.

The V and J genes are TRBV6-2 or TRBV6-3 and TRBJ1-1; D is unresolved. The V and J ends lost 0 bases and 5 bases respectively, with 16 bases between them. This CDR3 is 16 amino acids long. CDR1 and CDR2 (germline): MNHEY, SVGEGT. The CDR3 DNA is TGTGCCAGCAGTTACTCAGATGGCTACGCGGGTACTGAAGCTTTCTTT. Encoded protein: CASSYSDGYAGTEAFF.

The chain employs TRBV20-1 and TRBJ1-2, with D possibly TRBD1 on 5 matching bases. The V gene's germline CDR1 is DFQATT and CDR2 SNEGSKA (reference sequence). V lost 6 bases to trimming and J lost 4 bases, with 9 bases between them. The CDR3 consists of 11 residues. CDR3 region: CSAGVLYGYTF. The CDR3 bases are TGCAGTGCAGGGGTCCTCTATGGCTACACCTTC.

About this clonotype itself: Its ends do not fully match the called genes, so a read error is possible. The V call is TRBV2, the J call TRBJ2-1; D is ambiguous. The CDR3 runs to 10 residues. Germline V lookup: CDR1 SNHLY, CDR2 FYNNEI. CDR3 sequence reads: CASSVAEPFF. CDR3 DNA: TGTGCCAGCAGTGTTGCGGAGCCGTTCTTC. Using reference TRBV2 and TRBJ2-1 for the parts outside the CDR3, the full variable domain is EPEVTQTPSHQVTQMGQEVILRCVPISNHLYFYWYRQILGQKVEFLVSFYNNEISEKSEIFDDQFSVERPDGSNFTLKIRSTKLEDSAMYFCASSVAEPFFGPGTRLTVL.